One sample yielded the 29 T cell receptor beta chains listed below, sequenced in a study of Ad26.COV2.S vaccination and SARS-CoV-2 variants. TCRdb's table, derived via immunoSEQ multiplex PCR, lists solely in-frame clones and lacks some. The sample holds approximately 410,000 clones, approximately 90% seen once. This sample's treatment: roughly 19 received Ad26.COV2.S at low or high dose, single or two shots; about 5 received placebo; per-sample allocation not given. Sampling occurred on day 63 after the first vaccine or placebo injection. Source: peripheral blood, taken in a trial of Ad26.COV2.S vaccine versus placebo. These receptors came from a person aged 18-60 years who received the Ad26.COV2.S COVID-19 vaccine or a placebo.

The chain has TRBV20-1 and TRBJ1-2; D perhaps matches TRBD1 (6 bases). Germline CDR1 DFQATT, CDR2 SNEGSKA (reference sequence). The CDR3 has 13 residues. V was trimmed by 3 bases and J by 2 bases, leaving 10 bases between them. In DNA, the CDR3 is TGCAGTGCTAGTTGGGGGCGGAACTATGGCTACACCTTC. Amino acid sequence: CSASWGRNYGYTF.

This clone appeared once. The gene calls are TRBV11-2 and TRBJ1-4; TRBD1 is a possible D gene (5 bases). Trimming shortened V by 1 base and J by 7 bases, and 13 bases separated the two germline ends. Germline-derived CDR1 and CDR2 are SGHAT and FQNNGV. The CDR3 covers 15 residues. The CDR3 nucleotides read TGTGCCAGCAGCTTAGGCGGGACGGGTGGTGAAAAACTGTTTTTT. Translated, it gives CASSLGGTGGEKLFF.

V and J are TRBV5-1 and TRBJ2-5; D call uncertain. Trimming cost V 0 bases and J 3 bases, with 6 bases left between them. The germline V gene has CDR1 SGHRS and CDR2 YFSETQ. This CDR3 contains 13 residues. CDR3 coding DNA: TGCGCCAGCAGCTTGGTGGCAGAAGAGACCCAGTACTTC. Its translation is CASSLVAEETQYF.

This chain joins TRBV11-1 and TRBJ1-3; tentatively, D is TRBD1 (6 bases). V gave up 5 bases and J gave up 3 bases, with 11 bases separating them. Germline V gene sequence: CDR1 SGHAT, CDR2 FQDESV (reference sequence). The CDR3 is made up of 14 amino acids. The CDR3 protein is CASSRRQDGNTIYF. CDR3 DNA: TGTGCCAGCAGCCGTCGACAGGATGGAAACACCATATATTTT.

The chain couples TRBV13 to TRBJ2-5, with 8 bases aligning to TRBD1. Looked up from germline, CDR1 is PRHDT and CDR2 is FYEKMQ (reference sequence). The CDR3 covers 15 residues. V lost 5 bases to trimming and J lost 4 bases; unmatched junction nucleotides: 9. The CDR3 DNA is TGTGCCAGCAGCCCGGGCCGACAGGGGAGAGAGACCCAGTACTTC. Its translation is CASSPGRQGRETQYF.

The chain couples TRBV24-1 to TRBJ1-2; D gene uncertain. The germline V gene has CDR1 KGHDR and CDR2 SFDVKD. The CDR3 loop spans 12 amino acids. Trimming removed 4 bases at V and 8 bases at J, with 10 bases between. For the CDR3, the DNA is TGTGCCACCAGTGACCCCCCCGGGGGCTACACCTTC. Translated, it gives CATSDPPGGYTF.

J is TRBJ2-5 and V is TRBV5-1, with 9 bases fitting TRBD1. CDR3 length: 16 amino acids. Germline CDR1 and CDR2: SGHRS and YFSETQ. V shed 0 bases, J shed 5 bases, and the junction held 8 bases outside the gene matches. CDR3 protein: CASSLGGQGDWETQYF. DNA of the CDR3: TGCGCCAGCAGCTTGGGGGGACAGGGCGATTGGGAGACCCAGTACTTC. Full variable domain (remainder filled in from reference TRBV5-1 and TRBJ2-5): KAGVTQTPRYLIKTRGQQVTLSCSPISGHRSVSWYQQTPGQGLQFLFEYFSETQRNKGNFPGRFSGRQFSNSRSEMNVSTLELGDSALYLCASSLGGQGDWETQYFGPGTRLLVL.

About this clone: At the DNA level, this CDR3 is encoded by other sequences in the same sample as well. V and J are TRBV30 and TRBJ1-5; D is uncertain. The CDR3 totals 13 residues. From germline, CDR1 is GTSNPN and CDR2 SVGIG (reference sequence). Trimming stripped 5 bases from V and 0 bases from J, with 8 bases between. This CDR3 is CAWSPDSNQPQHF. CDR3 bases: TGTGCCTGGTCCCCAGATAGCAATCAGCCCCAGCATTTT.

This clone was observed a single time. The same CDR3 arises from other DNA sequences in this sample as well. The gene calls are TRBV9 and TRBJ2-1; D is undetermined. The CDR3 is 13 residues long. V was pared by 0 bases and J by 6 bases, with 7 bases between. Germline lookup yields CDR1 SGDLS and CDR2 YYNGEE. The CDR3 loop reads CASSVGRSNEQFF. The CDR3 DNA sequence: TGTGCCAGCAGCGTAGGCCGTAGCAATGAGCAGTTCTTC.

The chain uses TRBV7-2 and TRBJ2-1, with TRBD2 as a possible D gene (5 bases). With 6 bases removed from V and 0 bases from J, the gap between germline ends came to 12 bases. The CDR3 has 15 amino acids. Germline lookup yields CDR1 SGHTA and CDR2 FQGNSA. CDR3 residues: CASREDGNSYNEQFF. CDR3 coding DNA: TGTGCCAGCAGGGAGGACGGAAACTCCTACAATGAGCAGTTCTTC.

This clone was seen a few times. A junction end diverges from the germline sequence, so it may reflect a read error. This rearrangement joins TRBV6-5 to TRBJ2-7; the D gene is possibly TRBD2 (6 bases). The CDR3 extends over 15 amino acids. Germline CDR1 MNHEY, CDR2 SVGAGI. CDR3 sequence reads: CASSNSRGGTYEQYF. The CDR3 DNA reads TGTGCCAGCAGTAACTCTAGGGGAGGCACCTACGAGCAGTACTTC.

The chain links TRBV4-3 to TRBJ2-6; D ambiguous. The CDR3 consists of 15 residues. The germline V gene encodes CDR1 LGHNA and CDR2 YSLEER. Trimming pared 0 bases from V and 4 bases from J, leaving 7 bases between. The CDR3 loop is CASSQEGAGANVLTF. The CDR3 nucleotides are TGCGCCAGCAGCCAAGAAGGAGCAGGGGCCAACGTCCTGACTTTC.

This sequence joins TRBV5-6 and TRBJ2-1, with D maybe TRBD1 (6 bases). Germline lookup yields CDR1 SGHDT and CDR2 YYEEEE. Trimming shortened V by 4 bases and J by 0 bases, and 14 bases separated the two germline ends. The length of the CDR3 is 16 residues. Here the CDR3 reads CASSLYTGSSYNEQFF. CDR3 nucleotides: TGTGCCAGCAGCCTTTACACAGGGAGCTCCTACAATGAGCAGTTCTTC. The full variable domain, its missing parts supplied by reference TRBV5-6 and TRBJ2-1, is DAGVTQSPTHLIKTRGQQVTLRCSPKSGHDTVSWYQQALGQGPQFIFQYYEEEERQRGNFPDRFSGHQFPNYSSELNVNALLLGDSALYLCASSLYTGSSYNEQFFGPGTRLTVL.

The chain has TRBV5-1 and TRBJ1-1, with D perhaps matching TRBD1 (6 bases). The germline V gene encodes CDR1 SGHRS and CDR2 YFSETQ. The length of the CDR3 is 14 residues. V shed 6 bases and J shed 0 bases, with 12 bases lying between them. CDR3 bases: TGCGCCAGCACCTACAGGGACGTGAACACTGAAGCTTTCTTT. Translated: CASTYRDVNTEAFF.

This chain links TRBV4-1 with TRBJ2-3; a possible D gene is TRBD2 (5 bases). Germline V gene data show CDR1 as MGHRA and CDR2 as YSYEKL. The CDR3 loop spans 17 amino acids. Between the trimmed V and J ends, which lost 0 bases and 2 bases, there was a span of 15 bases. CDR3 sequence: CASSQDRTPPATDTQYF. Written as DNA, the CDR3 is TGCGCCAGCAGCCAAGATCGGACTCCCCCCGCCACAGATACGCAGTATTTT.

This chain connects TRBV6-6 to TRBJ1-5; maybe TRBD1 (6 bases). The germline V gene has CDR1 MNHNY and CDR2 SVGAGI (reference sequence). V lost 4 bases and J lost 2, with 15 bases in between. CDR3 length equals 16 residues. In nucleotides, the CDR3 is TGTGCCAGCAGTTCCCCGACAGGTTCCGGCAATCAGCCCCAGCATTTT. Translating gives CASSSPTGSGNQPQHF.

The chain carries TRBV24-1 and TRBJ2-1, with 10 bases identical to TRBD1. Germline CDR1 KGHDR, CDR2 SFDVKD. The length of the CDR3 is 13 residues. The ends lost 2 bases at V and 15 bases at J; junction bases unmatched: 6. The CDR3 DNA sequence: TGTGCCACCAGTGATTCCACGGACAGGGGGTGGTTCTTC. Residues: CATSDSTDRGWFF.

This chain uses TRBV19 with TRBJ1-1; D not certain. Germline V CDR1 and CDR2: LNHDA, SQIVND (reference sequence). The ends were cut back, 4 bases at V and 10 bases at J, with 16 bases in the middle. The CDR3 extends over 13 amino acids. The CDR3 DNA follows: TGTGCCAGTAGTACCGTGGAACGGGCTGGAGCTTTCTTT. It is translated as CASSTVERAGAFF.

On this clone: The sample contains more than one DNA sequence encoding this CDR3. V usage is TRBV4-2 and J usage is TRBJ1-6; D possibly corresponds to TRBD1 (6 bases). V was trimmed by 1 base and J by 7 bases, leaving 11 bases between them. The CDR3 extends over 15 amino acids. From germline, CDR1 is LGHNA and CDR2 YNFKEQ. The CDR3 loop reads CASSQATGPNSPLHF. DNA of the CDR3: TGTGCCAGCAGCCAAGCGACAGGTCCCAATTCACCCCTCCACTTT.

The gene calls are TRBV7-6 and TRBJ2-6; D is ambiguous. The ends were cut back, 1 base at V and 2 bases at J, with 9 bases in the middle. CDR3 size: 16 residues. The germline V gene encodes CDR1 SGHVS and CDR2 FNYEAQ. CDR3 sequence reads: CASSLGGVTGANVLTF. The CDR3, as DNA: TGTGCCAGCAGCTTAGGAGGAGTGACTGGGGCCAACGTCCTGACTTTC. Full variable domain (missing parts from reference TRBV7-6 and TRBJ2-6): GAGVSQSPRYKVTKRGQDVALRCDPISGHVSLYWYRQALGQGPEFLTYFNYEAQQDKSGLPNDRFSAERPEGSISTLTIQRTEQRDSAMYRCASSLGGVTGANVLTFGAGSRLTVL.

DNA for the CDR3: TGTGCCAGCAAGCTTTCGGTAGGACCAGACACCGGGGAGCTGTTTTTT. It translates to CASKLSVGPDTGELFF. The rearrangement links TRBV6-4 to TRBJ2-2, with D hard to call. V was clipped by 7 bases and J by 3 bases, with 18 bases between them. This CDR3 comprises 16 residues. CDR1 and CDR2 (germline): MRHNA, SNTAGT.

This clone was counted a few times. The chain has TRBV30 and TRBJ2-3, with D maybe TRBD1 (5 bases). The CDR3 is 11 residues long. Trimming cost V 5 bases and J 6 bases, with 9 bases left between them. Per germline, CDR1 GTSNPN and CDR2 SVGIG (reference sequence). CDR3 residues: CAWGALDTQYF. The CDR3 nucleotides read TGTGCCTGGGGGGCCCTGGATACGCAGTATTTT.

The rearrangement joins TRBV30 to TRBJ2-7; 10 bases fit TRBD1. This CDR3 region has 15 residues. Germline-derived CDR1 and CDR2 are GTSNPN and SVGIG (reference sequence). With 5 bases clipped from V and 3 bases from J, the junction kept 10 bases outside the gene matches. CDR3 sequence: CAWENPRDRGYEQYF. Here the CDR3 DNA reads TGTGCCTGGGAAAACCCCCGGGACAGGGGCTACGAGCAGTACTTC.

This clone was observed a handful of times. DNA of the CDR3: TGTGCCTGGAGTCCGCCCGGGAATAGCAATCAGCCCCAGCATTTT. Protein sequence: CAWSPPGNSNQPQHF. The chain couples TRBV30 to TRBJ1-5; D is unclear. V lost 2 bases, J lost 0 bases, and 11 bases lay in between. The CDR3 has 15 amino acids. The germline CDR1 and CDR2 sequences are GTSNPN and SVGIG (reference sequence). Full variable domain (outside the CDR3, taken from reference TRBV30 and TRBJ1-5): SQTIHQWPATLVQPVGSPLSLECTVEGTSNPNLYWYRQAAGRGLQLLFYSVGIGQISSEVPQNLSASRPQDRQFILSSKKLLLSDSGFYLCAWSPPGNSNQPQHFGDGTRLSIL.

The rearrangement joins TRBV5-1 to TRBJ1-2; 9 bases map to TRBD1. There are 14 residues in the CDR3. With V trimmed by 0 bases and J by 8 bases, 5 bases remained unmatched. Per germline, CDR1 SGHRS and CDR2 YFSETQ. The CDR3 spells CASSLDRGLWGYTF. The DNA of the CDR3 is TGCGCCAGCAGCTTGGACAGGGGGCTGTGGGGCTACACCTTC.

In regard to this clone: Other DNA sequences in this specimen translate into the identical CDR3. CDR3 residues: CASTLGGYSNQPQHF. As DNA, the CDR3 is TGTGCCAGCACTCTAGGGGGGTATAGCAATCAGCCCCAGCATTTT. The rearrangement uses TRBV28 and TRBJ1-5; a weak D match, TRBD1 (6 bases). Trimming removed 7 bases at V and 0 bases at J, with 13 bases between. The length of the CDR3 is 15 residues. Per germline, CDR1 MDHEN and CDR2 SYDVKM.

The chain combines TRBV19 with TRBJ2-2, with no clear D. The CDR3 has 10 residues. Trimming took 8 bases from V and 5 from J, leaving 3 bases between them. The germline CDR1 and CDR2 sequences are LNHDA and SQIVND (reference sequence). The CDR3 DNA follows: TGTGCCAGTGGTACCGGGGAGCTGTTTTTT. Protein product: CASGTGELFF. Complete variable domain (other parts from reference TRBV19 and TRBJ2-2): DGGITQSPKYLFRKEGQNVTLSCEQNLNHDAMYWYRQDPGQGLRLIYYSQIVNDFQKGDIAEGYSVSREKKESFPLTVTSAQKNPTAFYLCASGTGELFFGEGSRLTVL.

V usage is TRBV5-1 and J usage is TRBJ2-1, with 12 bases identical to TRBD1. Trimming took 3 bases from V and 6 from J; bases not matched to a gene: 4. The germline V gene encodes CDR1 SGHRS and CDR2 YFSETQ. The CDR3 is made up of 15 amino acids. This chain's CDR3 is CASSSGTGGRNEQFF. Here the CDR3 DNA reads TGCGCCAGCAGCTCCGGGACAGGGGGCCGCAATGAGCAGTTCTTC.

This chain uses TRBV19 with TRBJ1-1; possible D gene TRBD1, 5 bases. This CDR3 has 15 amino acids. Between the trimmed V and J ends, which lost 4 bases and 1 base, there was a span of 13 bases. Germline V gene sequence: CDR1 LNHDA, CDR2 SQIVND (reference sequence). DNA of the CDR3: TGTGCCAGTAGTAGTCCAGGGACTCCGAACACTGAAGCTTTCTTT. Its translation: CASSSPGTPNTEAFF.